This passage covers 27 T cell receptor beta chains from one sample sequenced in a study of esophageal squamous cell carcinoma under preoperative chemotherapy. TCRdb analysed the PCR reads with MiXCR anew, one entry per CDR3 protein. The sample has around 30,000 distinct CDR3 sequences; around 49% are singletons. Time point denoted: after preoperative PTX-NDP chemotherapy. This specimen was taken from a patient given preoperative chemotherapy. These receptors were taken from a human donor with esophageal squamous cell carcinoma. The donor label of this sample is uncertain.

This clonotype is medium-sized by share. This chain connects TRBV7-2 to TRBJ2-3; D not certain. Germline CDR1 is SGHTA and CDR2 is FQGNSA. V lost 4 bases to trimming and J lost 3 bases, with 11 bases between them. This CDR3 region has 14 residues. DNA for the CDR3: TGTGCCAGCAGCTCCGGGCTAAAAACAGATACGCAGTATTTT. The encoded protein is CASSSGLKTDTQYF.

The chain has TRBV7-2 and TRBJ2-4; TRBD2 agrees at 8 bases. This CDR3 is built from 17 residues. Germline loops: CDR1 SGHTA, CDR2 FQGNSA. The junction had 22 bases not matched to a gene; V was cut back by 5 bases and J by 13 bases. CDR3 region: CASSRGTGGRGKNTQYF. The CDR3 nucleotides read TGTGCCAGCAGCCGCGGGACGGGGGGGAGAGGCAAAAATACGCAGTACTTC.

In this sample, this clonotype turned up many times. DNA for the CDR3: TGTGCCAGCACCTACCCGGGACTAGCGGGGGGGACCGGGCCCGGGGAGCTGTTTTTT. Its protein product is CASTYPGLAGGTGPGELFF. The V and J genes are TRBV11-3 and TRBJ2-2; 16 nucleotides match TRBD2. CDR3 length: 19 residues. CDR1 and CDR2 from the germline V gene are SGHNT and YENEEA. Losses at the gene ends were 7 bases for V and 6 bases for J; bases not matched to a gene: 14.

Note on this clonotype: A read error may account for a junction end that differs from germline. The chain has TRBV7-2 and TRBJ2-3; tentatively, D is TRBD2 (7 bases). The CDR3 runs to 17 residues. CDR1 is SGHTA, CDR2 FQGNSA, per germline. The CDR3 DNA reads as TGTGCCAGCAGCTACGGGACTGGGGGCCGGGGGGAAGATACGCAGTATTTC. Encoded protein: CASSYGTGGRGEDTQYF.

Points on this clonotype: The junction departs from germline at one end; a sequencing error may be responsible. The chain employs TRBV7-3 and TRBJ2-3; either TRBD1 or TRBD2 may fit D (6 bases each). The CDR3 runs 17 residues. The germline CDR1 and CDR2 sequences are SGHTA and FQGTGA. The CDR3 bases are TGTGCCATCAGCCCGGGGCTGGGGGGCGGGGACCGAGAGACGCAGTATTTC. It encodes CAISPGLGGGDRETQYF.

The chain links TRBV7-8 to TRBJ2-2; D is perhaps TRBD1 or TRBD2 (5 bases each). This CDR3 spans 13 amino acids. Germline loops: CDR1 SGHVS, CDR2 FQNEAQ. CDR3 nucleotides: TGTGGCCGCCAGAGTGGAAGCACCGGGACGCTGTTTTTT. Translating it yields CGRQSGSTGTLFF.

The CDR3 sequence: CASARAVNTDALFF. CDR3 nucleotides: TGTGCCAGCGCAAGGGCCGTGAACACCGATGCGCTGTTTTTT. This chain joins TRBV7-3 and TRBJ2-2; no reliable D call. The germline V gene has CDR1 SGHTA and CDR2 FQGTGA. Trimming cost V 8 bases and J 13 bases, with 23 bases left between them. The CDR3 spans 14 residues.

In its sample, this clonotype was seen a few times. A read error may produce the germline difference seen at one junction end. The rearrangement joins TRBV11-3 to TRBJ2-4, with 10 nucleotides matching TRBD1. The germline CDR1 and CDR2 sequences are SGHNT and YENEEA. This CDR3 is built from 17 residues. The CDR3 is CASSCEAGTGAKDTQYF. The CDR3 coding sequence is TGTGCCAGCAGCTGCGAAGCGGGGACAGGGGCCAAAGACACGCAGTATTTC. Filled out from reference TRBV11-3 and TRBJ2-4, the complete variable domain reads EAGVVQSPRYKIIEKKQPVAFWCNPISGHNTLYWYLQNLGQGPELLIRYENEEAVDDSQLPKDRFSAERLKGVDSTLKIQPAELGDSAVYLCASSCEAGTGAKDTQYFGAGTRLSVL.

On this clonotype itself: At one end, the junction sequence differs from germline, possibly due to a read error. The chain recombines TRBV12-3 or TRBV12-4 with TRBJ2-3; D unresolved. This CDR3 is 14 amino acids long. This CDR3 is CASSHAVLTDELYF. The CDR3 region has the DNA TGTGCGAGCAGCCATGCGGTGCTTACCGATGAGCTGTATTTT.

Points on this clonotype: The germline gene is not matched at one end of the junction; a read error may be the cause. The genes are TRBV7-6 and TRBJ2-3; D is uncertain. Germline CDR1 reads SGHVS; CDR2 reads FNYEAQ. This CDR3 is built from 14 residues. As DNA, the CDR3 is TGTGCCAGCAGCACGGGCCAGGACCCAGATACCCAGTATTTT. This translates into CASSTGQDPDTQYF.

This chain links TRBV12-3 or TRBV12-4 with TRBJ2-5, with D perhaps matching TRBD1 or TRBD2 (5 bases each). The ends were cut back, 3 bases at V and 11 bases at J, with 13 bases in the middle. This CDR3 comprises 12 residues. The CDR3 sequence: CASSLGENEQYF. Here the CDR3 DNA reads TGTGCCAGCAGTTTGGGGGAGAATGAGCAGTACTTC.

The J gene is TRBJ2-1, the V gene TRBV6-1; 8 bases agree with TRBD2. Germline values: CDR1 MNHNS, CDR2 SASEGT. V shed 6 bases, J shed 9 bases, and the junction held 7 bases outside the gene matches. The CDR3 covers 13 residues. The CDR3 sequence: CASRLAVEGEQFF. CDR3 nucleotides: TGTGCCAGCAGACTAGCGGTAGAGGGTGAGCAGTTCTTC.

A remark on this clonotype: The junction differs from germline at one of its ends, possibly a read error. V gene TRBV11-1 combines with J gene TRBJ2-3, with a weak D call TRBD2 (7 bases). Germline V CDR1 and CDR2: SGHAT, FQDESV (reference sequence). The CDR3 consists of 16 residues. The CDR3 protein is CASRATRGGSTDTQYF. CDR3 coding DNA: TGTGCCAGCAGGGCGACTAGGGGGGGGAGCACAGATACGCAGTATTTC.

The chain uses TRBV6-5 and TRBJ2-7; D is perhaps TRBD1 (5 bases). Germline V gives CDR1 MNHEY, CDR2 SVGAGI. V lost 0 bases and J lost 1, with 10 bases in between. The CDR3 has 15 amino acids. The CDR3 is CASSYSSRQSYEQYF. The CDR3 DNA sequence: TGTGCCAGCAGTTACTCTTCCCGACAGTCCTACGAGCAGTACTTC.

The V and J genes are TRBV12-3 or TRBV12-4 and TRBJ2-3; 9 nucleotides line up with TRBD2. The J call may be incorrect, as the DNA end agrees better with TRBJ2-7. The CDR3 has 16 amino acids. The CDR3 sequence: CASTGTGGGAQDTQYF. The CDR3 DNA sequence: TGTGCCAGCACGGGTACTGGCGGGGGGGCCCAAGATACGCAGTACTTC.

This chain joins TRBV7-8 and TRBJ1-2; D ambiguous. This CDR3 has 14 residues. From germline, CDR1 is SGHVS and CDR2 FQNEAQ. Trimming took 4 bases from V and 6 from J, leaving 15 bases between them. In nucleotides, the CDR3 is TGTGCCAGCAGCTCCACCCGCCGAGATGATGGCTACACCTTC. This codes for CASSSTRRDDGYTF.

A word on this clonotype: The missing conserved phenylalanine or tryptophan at the end of this CDR3 makes a read error likely. The DNA is left out, because the CDR3 cannot be placed on it with certainty; the CDR3 is given as TCRdb lists it. The gene calls are TRBV7-2 and TRBJ2-3; TRBD2, the table's D call, was not compared with the DNA. Per germline, CDR1 SGHTA and CDR2 FQGNSA. The CDR3 sequence runs 15 residues, both termini included. CDR3 loop: CASSLRDGYEQYFGP.

By its share, this clonotype is medium-sized. The chain combines TRBV7-8 with TRBJ2-5; 11 bases match TRBD1. Near its end, the DNA agrees better with TRBJ2-7, so the J call may be wrong. CDR1 is SGHVS and CDR2 is FQNEAQ in the germline V gene. The CDR3 runs to 13 residues. The CDR3 here is CASSRTGGAEQYF. The CDR3 coding sequence is TGTGCCAGCAGCAGGACAGGGGGCGCCGAGCAGTACTTC.

To note about this clonotype: Likely a read error: the CDR3 ends without its conserved phenylalanine or tryptophan. It is unclear where the CDR3 begins or ends on the DNA, so no DNA is shown, and the CDR3 is as TCRdb lists it. V and J are TRBV6-5 and TRBJ2-1; no check of the table's D call, TRBD2, against the DNA was made. The CDR3 is 10 residues long, counting both termini. From germline, CDR1 is MNHEY and CDR2 SVGAGI. This chain's CDR3 is CASSYGGLAG.

A word on this clonotype: The junction differs from germline at one of its ends, possibly a read error. Here the CDR3 reads CASRNLAGGPGDMQYF. Written as DNA, the CDR3 is TGTGCCAGCCGCAACCTGGCGGGGGGGCCCGGAGATATGCAGTACTTT. V and J are TRBV7-8 and TRBJ2-3, with 9 bases fitting TRBD2. The CDR3 sequence is 16 residues long. Germline assignment: CDR1 SGHVS and CDR2 FQNEAQ.

This clonotype was recorded many times. This sequence joins TRBV6-5 and TRBJ2-2; 9 positions match TRBD1. This CDR3 contains 16 residues. In germline, CDR1 is MNHEY, CDR2 SVGAGI. V shed 6 bases, J shed 4 bases, and the junction held 9 bases outside the gene matches. The DNA of the CDR3 is TGTGCCAGCAGATGGTCCGGGACAGGGCCCACCGGGGAGCTGTTTTTT. It translates to CASRWSGTGPTGELFF.

V and J are TRBV11-2 and TRBJ2-3; D possibly matches TRBD1 or TRBD2 (5 bases each). V was pared by 3 bases and J by 0 bases, with 13 bases between. The CDR3 runs to 16 residues. The germline V gene encodes CDR1 SGHAT and CDR2 FQNNGV. The CDR3 reads CASSLGPGTSTDTQYF. DNA for the CDR3: TGTGCCAGCAGCTTGGGGCCCGGGACCAGCACAGATACGCAGTATTTT.

To note about this clonotype: At one end, the junction sequence differs from germline, possibly due to a read error. The chain carries TRBV6-4 and TRBJ2-3; the D call may be TRBD1 or TRBD2 (5 bases each). The germline V gene has CDR1 MRHNA and CDR2 SNTAGT. This CDR3 region has 15 residues. The DNA of the CDR3 is TGTTGCAGCATTCTGGGGGTGTGGGCCAAAAATACTCAGTACTTT. It specifies CCSILGVWAKNTQYF.

This clonotype is medium-sized by share. The rearrangement links TRBV7-6 to TRBJ2-1; D unresolved. Germline V CDR1 and CDR2: SGHVS, FNYEAQ. Trimming pared 1 base from V and 2 bases from J, leaving 9 bases between. This CDR3 is 15 amino acids long. DNA for the CDR3: TGTGCCAGCAGCTTAGGACTCACTGCCTACAATGAGCAGTTCTTC. Translating gives CASSLGLTAYNEQFF. The full variable domain, its missing parts supplied by reference TRBV7-6 and TRBJ2-1, is GAGVSQSPRYKVTKRGQDVALRCDPISGHVSLYWYRQALGQGPEFLTYFNYEAQQDKSGLPNDRFSAERPEGSISTLTIQRTEQRDSAMYRCASSLGLTAYNEQFFGPGTRLTVL.

The chain couples TRBV4-3 to TRBJ2-2; 7 bases align to TRBD2. This CDR3 region has 17 residues. Germline V gene lookup returns CDR1 LGHNA and CDR2 YSLEER. V lost 0 bases to trimming and J lost 6 bases; unmatched junction nucleotides: 10. The CDR3 DNA is TGCGCCAGCAGCCAAGATGGACCGCGGGGGATTCCCGGGGAGCTGTTTTTT. It translates to CASSQDGPRGIPGELFF.

About this clonotype: One junction end does not reproduce the germline sequence, and a read error may be involved. This chain connects TRBV7-6 to TRBJ2-5; tentatively, D is TRBD1 or TRBD2 (5 bases each). The CDR3 spans 17 residues. CDR1 is SGHVS and CDR2 is FNYEAQ in the germline V gene. CDR3 nucleotide sequence: TGTGCCAGCAGCCCTTTCCGGGGACCGGCCCGAGGGGAGACGCAGTACTTC. This codes for CASSPFRGPARGETQYF.

In this sample, this clonotype turned up once. An end of the junction does not agree with germline; a read error may underlie this. The genes are TRBV7-2 and TRBJ1-2; D ambiguous. Germline values: CDR1 SGHTA, CDR2 FQGNSA. The CDR3 has 13 residues. The CDR3 DNA reads as TGTGCCAGCAGCTTCGGATATAACAATGACTCCTTCTTC. Translated: CASSFGYNNDSFF. The whole variable domain, remainder taken from reference TRBV7-2 and TRBJ1-2, is GAGVSQSPSNKVTEKGKDVELRCDPISGHTALYWYRQSLGQGLEFLIYFQGNSAPDKSGLPSDRFSAERTGGSVSTLTIQRTQQEDSAVYLCASSFGYNNDSFFGSGTRLTVV.